The 24 T cell receptor beta chains listed next were all sequenced from one sample in a study of cytomegalovirus exposure and HLA in healthy donors. Profiling relied on immunoSEQ multiplex PCR, and the TCRdb table lists in-frame clones only, not all of them. The table lists over 250,000 clones, about 86% of them singletons. Material: PBMCs. The source of these receptors is a woman under 30 in good health and CMV-seronegative.

The chain is built from TRBV14 and TRBJ2-2; 8 bases match TRBD2. The V gene's germline CDR1 is SGHDN and CDR2 FVKESK. J lost 0 bases, V lost 1 base, and 10 bases had no gene match. The CDR3 is 19 residues long. CDR3 amino acids: CASSQGRAGGQSNTGELFF. CDR3 sequence (DNA): TGTGCCAGCAGCCAAGGCCGGGCGGGAGGCCAATCGAACACCGGGGAGCTGTTTTTT. Drawing the rest from reference TRBV14 and TRBJ2-2, the complete variable domain is EAGVTQFPSHSVIEKGQTVTLRCDPISGHDNLYWYRRVMGKEIKFLLHFVKESKQDESGMPNNRFLAERTGGTYSTLKVQPAELEDSGVYFCASSQGRAGGQSNTGELFFGEGSRLTVL.

This chain joins TRBV6-5 and TRBJ1-2; D is perhaps TRBD1 (6 bases). The CDR3 runs to 12 residues. Germline values: CDR1 MNHEY, CDR2 SVGAGI. The V gene lost 5 bases and the J gene lost 7 bases, with 11 bases spanning the gap. The CDR3 loop reads CASSDGQFGYTF. The CDR3 DNA is TGTGCCAGCAGTGATGGACAGTTTGGCTACACCTTC.

The rearrangement links TRBV7-6 to TRBJ1-4; 10 bases are shared with TRBD1. J lost 6 bases, V lost 4 bases, and 5 bases had no gene match. This CDR3 spans 15 amino acids. The V gene's germline CDR1 is SGHVS and CDR2 FNYEAQ. The CDR3 loop is CASSSGGTGDEKLFF. The CDR3 DNA sequence: TGTGCCAGCAGCTCGGGCGGGACAGGGGATGAAAAACTGTTTTTT.

The CDR3 nucleotides are TGTGCCAGCAGTTCTGTAGCGGGAGAGGCCTACGAGCAGTACTTC. Amino acids: CASSSVAGEAYEQYF. The gene calls are TRBV27 and TRBJ2-7, with 9 bases identical to TRBD2. V gave up 4 bases and J gave up 2 bases; unmatched junction bases: 6. The germline gives CDR1 MNHEY, CDR2 SMNVEV (reference sequence). The CDR3 has 15 amino acids.

The chain recombines TRBV5-1 with TRBJ1-1, with TRBD1 matching 7 bases. Germline CDR1 and CDR2: SGHRS and YFSETQ. Trimming removed 4 bases from V and 5 bases from J; junction bases left unmatched: 11. This CDR3 spans 15 amino acids. The CDR3 sequence is CASSTAQGRETEAFF. In nucleotides, the CDR3 is TGCGCCAGCAGCACCGCACAGGGGCGAGAGACTGAAGCTTTCTTT.

The V and J genes are TRBV13 and TRBJ1-1; possible D gene TRBD1, 6 bases. Germline CDR1 is PRHDT and CDR2 is FYEKMQ (reference sequence). The germline V and J ends were trimmed by 3 bases and 7 bases, with 18 bases remaining between them. This CDR3 region has 15 residues. The CDR3 bases are TGTGCCAGCAGCTTCGTGGTTGGGGGGGCTGGTGAAGCTTTCTTT. Protein: CASSFVVGGAGEAFF.

As regards this clone: Different DNA sequences within this sample yield the same CDR3. This rearrangement joins TRBV5-1 to TRBJ2-5; D is unresolved. CDR3 length: 12 amino acids. Germline V gene lookup returns CDR1 SGHRS and CDR2 YFSETQ. V was clipped by 0 bases and J by 4 bases, with 4 bases between them. The CDR3 DNA is TGCGCCAGCAGCTTGGCCTTAGAGACCCAGTACTTC. It specifies CASSLALETQYF. Filled out from reference TRBV5-1 and TRBJ2-5, the complete variable domain reads KAGVTQTPRYLIKTRGQQVTLSCSPISGHRSVSWYQQTPGQGLQFLFEYFSETQRNKGNFPGRFSGRQFSNSRSEMNVSTLELGDSALYLCASSLALETQYFGPGTRLLVL.

The chain carries TRBV2 and TRBJ2-1; 15 bases align to TRBD2. Germline assignment: CDR1 SNHLY and CDR2 FYNNEI. The CDR3 is 18 amino acids. Trimming removed 1 base from V and 5 bases from J; junction bases left unmatched: 6. The CDR3 loop is CASSEGTSGGAGNNEQFF. Here the CDR3 DNA reads TGTGCCAGCAGTGAAGGGACTAGCGGGGGGGCTGGAAACAATGAGCAGTTCTTC.

V usage is TRBV2 and J usage is TRBJ2-4; 14 bases agree with TRBD2. V lost 6 bases to trimming and J lost 2 bases; unmatched junction nucleotides: 6. This CDR3 spans 17 amino acids. CDR1 is SNHLY and CDR2 is FYNNEI in the germline V gene. Here the CDR3 reads CASSPRLAGGTKNIQYF. The CDR3 DNA sequence: TGTGCCAGCAGCCCCCGACTAGCGGGGGGGACCAAAAACATTCAGTACTTC.

The rearrangement links TRBV6-4 to TRBJ2-5; D may be TRBD1 (5 bases). The V gene's germline CDR1 is MRHNA and CDR2 SNTAGT. This CDR3 has 13 amino acids. Trimming pared 6 bases from V and 5 bases from J, leaving 13 bases between. CDR3 amino acids: CASSGHPGETQYF. DNA of the CDR3: TGTGCCAGCAGCGGACATCCCGGGGAGACCCAGTACTTC.

This clone was found once. V gene TRBV4-1 combines with J gene TRBJ1-3; D uncertain. CDR3 length equals 17 residues. Trimming removed 0 bases from V and 0 bases from J, with 12 bases in between. Looked up from germline, CDR1 is MGHRA and CDR2 is YSYEKL. The CDR3 coding sequence is TGCGCCAGCAGCCAAGATCGAGGCAGAACCTCTGGAAACACCATATATTTT. Its translation is CASSQDRGRTSGNTIYF.

The gene calls are TRBV11-3 and TRBJ2-1; 8 bases fit TRBD2. Germline trimming cut 5 bases from V and 5 bases from J; bases unmatched to any gene: 8. The V gene's germline CDR1 is SGHNT and CDR2 YENEEA. This CDR3 region has 15 residues. The CDR3 DNA reads TGTGCCAGCAGCCTTAGCGGGAAGGGAGACAATGAGCAGTTCTTC. This sequence encodes CASSLSGKGDNEQFF.

The CDR3 DNA reads TGTGCCAGCAGCCCTAACGGCGGCAGCTCCTACGAGCAGTACTTC. It is translated as CASSPNGGSSYEQYF. The V call is TRBV7-3, the J call TRBJ2-7, with D hard to call. V lost 5 bases and J 0 bases, leaving 14 bases between the germline ends. Germline loops: CDR1 SGHTA, CDR2 FQGTGA. The CDR3 loop spans 15 amino acids.

The chain recombines TRBV27 with TRBJ1-2, with 8 bases lining up with TRBD1. The J segment lost 9 bases and the V segment lost 5 bases, leaving 11 bases of the junction unmatched. CDR1 and CDR2 (germline): MNHEY, SMNVEV (reference sequence). The CDR3 extends over 14 amino acids. DNA of the CDR3: TGTGCCAGCAGTAAATCAGGGGGCGAAGTACGCTACACCTTC. It encodes CASSKSGGEVRYTF.

This chain uses TRBV11-3 with TRBJ1-2; D is possibly TRBD1 (5 bases). Germline CDR1 reads SGHNT; CDR2 reads YENEEA. The CDR3 sequence is 14 residues long. V dropped 5 bases and J dropped 0 bases, with 10 bases sitting between them. CDR3 loop: CASSADSPNYGYTF. The CDR3 DNA is TGTGCCAGCAGCGCTGACAGCCCTAACTATGGCTACACCTTC.

This chain links TRBV1 with TRBJ2-7; the DNA was not used to check the table's D call, TRBD2. TRBV1 is reported as a pseudogene. The CDR3 is 16 residues long. The CDR3 coding sequence is TGCACCAGCAGCCAAGGCGAAAACGAAAGCTCCTACGAGCAGTACTTC. Protein product: CTSSQGENESSYEQYF.

V gene TRBV5-4 combines with J gene TRBJ2-1; 13 bases are shared with TRBD2. With V trimmed by 3 bases and J by 11 bases, 17 bases remained unmatched. The CDR3 consists of 18 residues. Per the germline V gene, CDR1 is SGHNT and CDR2 is YYREEE (reference sequence). CDR3 protein: CASSSIDPGLAGSTKQFF. CDR3 sequence (DNA): TGTGCCAGCAGCTCAATAGACCCGGGACTAGCGGGGTCGACTAAGCAGTTCTTC.

The chain links TRBV19 to TRBJ1-2, with D possibly matching TRBD1 (5 bases). V was clipped by 1 base and J by 8 bases, with 11 bases between them. This CDR3 contains 13 residues. The V gene's germline CDR1 is LNHDA and CDR2 SQIVND (reference sequence). Here the CDR3 reads CASSIGAQGGYTF. The CDR3 coding sequence is TGTGCCAGTAGTATAGGGGCTCAGGGAGGCTACACCTTC.

The chain is built from TRBV14 and TRBJ2-2, with D tentatively TRBD2 (5 bases). The CDR3 contains 14 residues. From germline, CDR1 is SGHDN and CDR2 FVKESK. CDR3 sequence (DNA): TGTGCAGAAATCGGGATTCCGAACACCGGGGAGCTGTTTTTT. This encodes CAEIGIPNTGELFF.

CDR3 nucleotide sequence: TGCAGCGTAGCACTAGCGGGGGGGAACAATGAGCAGTTCTTC. Its translation: CSVALAGGNNEQFF. V gene TRBV29-1 combines with J gene TRBJ2-1, with 13 bases aligning to TRBD2. This CDR3 has 14 residues. V trimming: 6 bases; J trimming: 5 bases; junction bases outside the gene matches: 4. CDR1 is SQVTM, CDR2 ANQGSEA, per germline.

The chain employs TRBV27 and TRBJ2-3; 7 bases are a match to TRBD2. V lost 7 bases to trimming and J lost 4 bases; unmatched junction nucleotides: 14. CDR1 is MNHEY and CDR2 is SMNVEV in the germline V gene (reference sequence). The CDR3 sequence is 16 residues long. The CDR3 DNA sequence: TGTGCCAGCACCGGGGGGTTGAGGATACGAGCAGATACGCAGTATTTT. Translation gives CASTGGLRIRADTQYF.

This clone was counted a few times. The genes are TRBV6-1 and TRBJ1-5; tentatively, D is TRBD1 (6 bases). The CDR3 runs 17 residues. The V gene lost 3 bases and the J gene lost 3 bases, with 18 bases spanning the gap. The germline CDR1 and CDR2 sequences are MNHNS and SASEGT. CDR3 sequence: CASSDPINRASNQPQHF. The CDR3 region has the DNA TGTGCCAGCAGTGACCCAATTAACAGGGCCTCCAATCAGCCCCAGCATTTT.

The chain employs TRBV6-5 and TRBJ1-2, with 8 nucleotides matching TRBD1. There are 13 residues in the CDR3. Trimming removed 8 bases from V and 3 bases from J; junction bases left unmatched: 5. Germline assignment: CDR1 MNHEY and CDR2 SVGAGI. In nucleotides, the CDR3 is TGTGCCAGCTGGACAGGGTTCGACTATGGCTACACCTTC. Translated: CASWTGFDYGYTF.

CDR3 region: CSVEQRRGISYGYTF. The CDR3 region has the DNA TGCAGCGTTGAACAGAGGCGAGGCATTAGCTATGGCTACACCTTC. The rearrangement joins TRBV29-1 to TRBJ1-2; D is ambiguous. The CDR3 is 15 residues long. The germline gives CDR1 SQVTM, CDR2 ANQGSEA. Trimming shortened V by 2 bases and J by 4 bases, and 17 bases separated the two germline ends. Filled out from reference TRBV29-1 and TRBJ1-2, the complete variable domain reads SAVISQKPSRDICQRGTSLTIQCQVDSQVTMMFWYRQQPGQSLTLIATANQGSEATYESGFVIDKFPISRPNLTFSTLTVSNMSPEDSSIYLCSVEQRRGISYGYTFGSGTRLTVV.